The 22 T cell receptor beta chains listed next were all sequenced from one sample in a study of CD8+ T cells in alopecia areata. The treatment: oral pan-JAK inhibitor, 5-10 mg twice daily. Reverse transcription of extracted RNA yielded cDNA, which provided the sequencing template. Method: immunoSEQ multiplex PCR; TCRdb's copy keeps in-frame clones and lacks some. The sample holds some 180,000 clones, about 48% seen once. Sequencing was performed on CD8+ T cells sorted from blood, taken at week 24, from a patient treated with tofacitinib. Receptor source: a human donor with alopecia areata.

This clone was detected a few times. The chain employs TRBV6-5 and TRBJ1-1, with TRBD1 matching over 8 bases. The germline CDR1 and CDR2 sequences are MNHEY and SVGAGI. V gave up 6 bases and J gave up 6 bases; unmatched junction bases: 6. The CDR3 sequence is 13 residues long. The CDR3 reads CASSRNRGAEAFF. The CDR3 coding sequence is TGTGCCAGCAGCCGCAACAGGGGGGCTGAAGCTTTCTTT.

This clone was counted once. The rearrangement uses TRBV9 and TRBJ1-6; D remains unclear. Germline V lookup: CDR1 SGDLS, CDR2 YYNGEE. Trimming pared 4 bases from V and 7 bases from J, leaving 12 bases between. CDR3 length: 14 residues. This CDR3 reads CASSPGPVNSPLHF. The CDR3 DNA sequence: TGTGCCAGCAGCCCAGGACCGGTCAATTCACCCCTCCACTTT.

This rearrangement joins TRBV19 to TRBJ1-1; D is uncertain. Germline CDR1 LNHDA, CDR2 SQIVND (reference sequence). The CDR3 sequence is 12 residues long. V lost 8 bases and J 4 bases, leaving 11 bases between the germline ends. CDR3 bases: TGTGCCAGTCTAACCCGGGGCACTGAAGCTTTCTTT. Its protein product is CASLTRGTEAFF.

This chain uses TRBV5-6 with TRBJ1-1; tentatively, D is TRBD1 (5 bases). Germline CDR1 and CDR2: SGHDT and YYEEEE. The CDR3 sequence is 13 residues long. Trimming cost V 0 bases and J 10 bases, with 13 bases left between them. CDR3 in amino acids: CASSLEGVTGAFF. CDR3 DNA: TGTGCCAGCAGCTTGGAGGGTGTCACAGGAGCTTTCTTT.

The chain uses TRBV11-3 and TRBJ2-7; D not certain. The germline CDR1 and CDR2 sequences are SGHNT and YENEEA. V lost 4 bases and J lost 5, with 21 bases in between. The CDR3 has 16 amino acids. The CDR3 sequence is CASSSPAFESSDEQYF. DNA of the CDR3: TGTGCCAGCAGCTCCCCAGCGTTCGAGAGTTCTGACGAGCAGTACTTC. The variable domain in full, with the rest retrieved from reference TRBV11-3 and TRBJ2-7, is EAGVVQSPRYKIIEKKQPVAFWCNPISGHNTLYWYLQNLGQGPELLIRYENEEAVDDSQLPKDRFSAERLKGVDSTLKIQPAELGDSAVYLCASSSPAFESSDEQYFGPGTRLTVT.

The chain joins TRBV19 to TRBJ1-1; possibly TRBD1 for D (6 bases). This CDR3 has 13 amino acids. Trimming stripped 3 bases from V and 5 bases from J, with 10 bases between. Germline V gene lookup returns CDR1 LNHDA and CDR2 SQIVND (reference sequence). The CDR3 region is CASSIYRDTEAFF. The CDR3 DNA reads as TGTGCCAGTAGTATTTACAGGGATACTGAAGCTTTCTTT.

The rearrangement links TRBV10-3 to TRBJ2-7; TRBD1 is a possible D gene (5 bases). Germline V lookup: CDR1 ENHRY, CDR2 SYGVKD. V was shortened by 4 bases and J by 5 bases, with 21 bases between the two germline ends. This CDR3 region has 16 residues. CDR3 nucleotides: TGTGCCATCAGTGCCAAAACCTCAGGGATTGTAGACGAGCAGTACTTC. This sequence encodes CAISAKTSGIVDEQYF.

J is TRBJ2-1 and V is TRBV2; 9 bases align to TRBD2. V lost 8 bases to trimming and J lost 6 bases; unmatched junction nucleotides: 11. CDR3 length: 15 residues. Germline assignment: CDR1 SNHLY and CDR2 FYNNEI. The CDR3 protein is CASRLGGGAANEQFF. As DNA, the CDR3 is TGTGCCAGCCGTCTGGGCGGGGGGGCGGCCAATGAGCAGTTCTTC.

The chain links TRBV4-3 to TRBJ2-3, with D tentatively TRBD2 (6 bases). Germline values: CDR1 LGHNA, CDR2 YSLEER. The CDR3 spans 16 residues. The germline V and J ends were trimmed by 4 bases and 2 bases, with 16 bases remaining between them. This chain's CDR3 is CASSPVGTQITDTQYF. CDR3 in DNA: TGCGCCAGCAGCCCCGTAGGGACTCAGATCACAGATACGCAGTATTTT.

The CDR3 region has the DNA TGTGCCTGGGTTGACAGCCGCTCTGGAAACACCATATATTTT. This gives the protein CAWVDSRSGNTIYF. J is TRBJ1-3 and V is TRBV30; D possibly corresponds to TRBD1 (5 bases). The V gene's germline CDR1 is GTSNPN and CDR2 SVGIG (reference sequence). CDR3 length: 14 residues. V was pared by 5 bases and J by 0 bases, with 11 bases between.

The chain combines TRBV7-2 with TRBJ1-2; D may be TRBD1 (5 bases). V was pared by 3 bases and J by 8 bases, with 22 bases between. This CDR3 spans 16 amino acids. Germline values: CDR1 SGHTA, CDR2 FQGNSA. CDR3: CASSFVGGDLEGGYTF. CDR3 coding DNA: TGTGCCAGCAGCTTTGTGGGAGGGGACTTAGAAGGCGGCTACACCTTC.

This clone was recorded a few times. An end of the junction differs from the germline gene, which may be a read error. The chain is built from TRBV4-3 and TRBJ2-2, with 8 bases aligning to TRBD1. Germline V gene data show CDR1 as LGHNA and CDR2 as YSLEER. This CDR3 region has 16 residues. The CDR3 DNA reads as TGCGCCAGCAGCCAAGATTCAGGGGGCCGGACCGAGGAGCTGTTTTTT. The encoded protein is CASSQDSGGRTEELFF.

This clone was seen more than once but under ten times. This chain uses TRBV27 with TRBJ1-4, with D unresolved. CDR3 size: 13 residues. Germline CDR1 and CDR2: MNHEY and SMNVEV (reference sequence). Between the trimmed V and J ends, which lost 2 bases and 3 bases, there was a span of 4 bases. The CDR3 spells CASSLMANEKLFF. The DNA for the CDR3 is TGTGCCAGCAGTTTAATGGCTAATGAAAAACTGTTTTTT.

This chain links TRBV19 with TRBJ2-5; D possibly corresponds to TRBD2 (6 bases). The CDR3 has 13 residues. Trimming shortened V by 5 bases and J by 6 bases, and 13 bases separated the two germline ends. CDR1 LNHDA and CDR2 SQIVND come from the germline V gene (reference sequence). CDR3 nucleotides: TGTGCCAGTAGTCCCTCCCGGGGGAAGACCCAGTACTTC. Translation gives CASSPSRGKTQYF.

In this sample, this clone turned up once. The chain carries TRBV5-6 and TRBJ2-3; D may be TRBD1 (5 bases). V dropped 5 bases and J dropped 1 base, with 11 bases sitting between them. Germline CDR1 SGHDT, CDR2 YYEEEE. The CDR3 contains 14 residues. The CDR3 nucleotides are TGTGCCAGCAGGGACGGACACCGCACAGATACGCAGTATTTT. This sequence encodes CASRDGHRTDTQYF.

This clone was counted only a few times. This chain links TRBV7-3 with TRBJ1-1; D possibly corresponds to TRBD1 (5 bases). Trimming stripped 5 bases from V and 4 bases from J, with 14 bases between. Germline CDR1 SGHTA, CDR2 FQGTGA. CDR3 size: 14 residues. The CDR3 reads CASSPTGRGTEAFF. DNA for the CDR3: TGTGCCAGCAGCCCAACGGGGAGGGGCACTGAAGCTTTCTTT.

The chain joins TRBV29-1 to TRBJ2-1; D tentatively reads TRBD1 or TRBD2 (5 bases each). The germline V gene has CDR1 SQVTM and CDR2 ANQGSEA. The CDR3 contains 16 residues. V lost 7 bases and J 2 bases, leaving 21 bases between the germline ends. The CDR3 bases are TGCAGCGCAACAGATGCGACAGAGACTACCTACAATGAGCAGTTCTTC. Translating gives CSATDATETTYNEQFF.

On this clone itself: One end of the junction is discordant with germline, which a read error may explain. The rearrangement joins TRBV5-6 to TRBJ2-7; weak D call: TRBD1 (6 bases). Per germline, CDR1 SGHDT and CDR2 YYEEEE. CDR3 size: 12 residues. The CDR3 nucleotides read TGTGCCAGCAGGTTGGACAGAGGCGAGCAGTACTTC. Encoded protein: CASRLDRGEQYF.

V usage is TRBV29-1 and J usage is TRBJ2-3; D ambiguous. The CDR3 sequence is 15 residues long. The germline V gene encodes CDR1 SQVTM and CDR2 ANQGSEA. The V end lost 2 bases, the J end lost 0 bases, and 12 bases lay between the germline ends. The CDR3 nucleotides are TGCAGCGTTGAAATGTCGTCAGATAGCACAGATACGCAGTATTTT. Translating it yields CSVEMSSDSTDTQYF.

This clone was observed once. CDR3: CASSQGGGEQYF. In DNA form, the CDR3 reads TGCGCCAGCAGCCAAGGGGGGGGAGAGCAGTACTTC. The gene calls are TRBV4-3 and TRBJ2-7; 7 positions match TRBD2. The germline CDR1 and CDR2 sequences are LGHNA and YSLEER. The CDR3 contains 12 residues. V shed 1 base and J 7 bases; nucleotides not matched to a gene: 1.

With respect to this clone: Other DNA variants within this sample encode the same CDR3. V and J are TRBV5-6 and TRBJ1-5; D unclear. Germline-derived CDR1 and CDR2 are SGHDT and YYEEEE. V was cut by 2 bases and J by 6 bases, with 9 bases left in between. This CDR3 is built from 13 residues. The CDR3 here is CASSLEGSQPQHF. DNA for the CDR3: TGTGCCAGCAGCTTAGAGGGAAGTCAGCCCCAGCATTTT.

The rearrangement links TRBV13 to TRBJ1-1; no definite D call. The V and J ends lost 0 bases and 0 bases respectively, with 8 bases between them. This CDR3 region has 15 residues. The germline gives CDR1 PRHDT, CDR2 FYEKMQ (reference sequence). The CDR3 coding sequence is TGTGCCAGCAGCTTAGGCACTTACGTGAACACTGAAGCTTTCTTT. It codes for CASSLGTYVNTEAFF.